This T cell receptor beta chain is drawn from a study of shared clonotypes between healthy human individuals. About the study: Three plates each covered CD4 naive and memory; CD8 naive two, CD8 memory one. Broader study findings: Four donors held about 5% of naive CD4 clonotypes in common.

CD45RA-negative memory and CD45RA+ naive subsets were split from the CD4+ cells. Germline V lookup: CDR1 SNHLY, CDR2 FYNNEI. Deletions cut 5 bases from V and 4 bases from J, with 11 bases between. CDR3 size: 13 residues. In replicate PCRs of sorted subsets, about 190 ng DNA, about 29,000 T cell genomes, was used. The table came from immunoSEQ multiplex PCR; TCRdb's copy has only in-frame clones and leaves some out. Of roughly 1,500,000 clones listed, 95% to 99% are singletons. Remarks on this clone: Its target is not known.

Sequenced sample: naive CD4+ T cells sorted from blood. Described subset: CD45RA+ positively selected. J is TRBJ1-2 and V is TRBV2, with D unresolved. The receptor comes from a man aged 25 to 40 in good health. The CDR3 bases are TGTGCCAGCAGTTCCCCAGACTCCTATGGCTACACCTTC. Its translation is CASSSPDSYGYTF.